This TCR beta chain was found in a study of TIL therapy for anti-PD-1-resistant metastatic lung cancer. The overall study: By whole-exome sequencing, median non-synonymous tumor mutation burden was roughly 1.6 mutations per megabase.

This was the immunoSEQ v3 assay. The table came from immunoSEQ multiplex PCR; TCRdb's copy has only in-frame clones and leaves some out. The sample holds about 32,000 clones, 74% seen once. Germline values: CDR1 MNHNS, CDR2 SASEGT. The CDR3 has 14 amino acids. Trimming removed 3 bases at V and 3 bases at J, with 12 bases between. This clone was seen more than once but under ten times. Stated time point: pre-treatment sample, taken before nivolumab and TIL therapy. The chain uses TRBV6-1 and TRBJ2-7; tentative D call: TRBD1 (5 bases). Sequenced here: blood, sampled at baseline. This clonotype originated in a woman aged 30 to 85 with non-small cell lung cancer. CDR3 sequence reads: CASSDLQVIYEQYF. CDR3 in DNA: TGTGCCAGCAGTGATTTACAGGTGATCTACGAGCAGTACTTC.